The 14 T cell receptor beta chains reported below all come from one sample, sequenced in a study of blood T cell repertoires in COVID-19. The protocol was immunoSEQ multiplex PCR, while the TCRdb copy is restricted to in-frame clones and leaves out a portion. The repertoire includes roughly 81,000 clones, about 83% of them detected once, and around 7.9% sits in the top ten. The sequenced sample consisted of peripheral blood. These receptors came from a young man with acute or convalescent COVID-19.

The chain employs TRBV3-1 (or the pseudogene TRBV3-2) and TRBJ2-4, with D maybe TRBD1 (6 bases). The CDR3 extends over 16 amino acids. V was trimmed by 4 bases and J by 0 bases, leaving 13 bases between them. Germline values: CDR1 LGHDT, CDR2 YNNKEL (reference sequence). The CDR3 is CASSLDRSLAKNIQYF. CDR3 DNA sequence: TGTGCCAGCAGCCTTGACAGGAGTTTAGCCAAAAACATTCAGTACTTC.

V gene TRBV5-4 combines with J gene TRBJ2-7, with 9 bases identical to TRBD2. Germline assignment: CDR1 SGHNT and CDR2 YYREEE (reference sequence). After removal of 4 bases from V and 4 bases from J, the junction contained 3 bases not matched to a gene. CDR3 length: 13 residues. The CDR3 DNA sequence: TGTGCCAGCAGCGCGGGGGGGGCTTACGAGCAGTACTTC. It translates to CASSAGGAYEQYF.

V is TRBV11-2 and J is TRBJ2-3; D possibly corresponds to TRBD1 (6 bases). The CDR3 is 15 residues long. Germline V gene sequence: CDR1 SGHAT, CDR2 FQNNGV. V gave up 2 bases and J gave up 5 bases, with 14 bases separating them. The CDR3 here is CASSLSGAWGDTQYF. Here the CDR3 DNA reads TGTGCCAGCAGCTTATCAGGGGCGTGGGGAGATACGCAGTATTTT.

V and J are TRBV10-3 and TRBJ2-3, with D possibly TRBD2 on 6 matching bases. The germline V and J ends were trimmed by 0 bases and 0 bases, with 25 bases remaining between them. Germline V CDR1 and CDR2: ENHRY, SYGVKD. The CDR3 contains 21 residues. CDR3 DNA: TGTGCCATCAGTGAGTCAGTAACTACAGCGGGTAAGCCCACTAGCACAGATACGCAGTATTTT. Residues: CAISESVTTAGKPTSTDTQYF.

V gene TRBV29-1 combines with J gene TRBJ1-2, with D maybe TRBD1 (5 bases). Per germline, CDR1 SQVTM and CDR2 ANQGSEA. V gave up 5 bases and J gave up 3 bases, with 10 bases separating them. The CDR3 runs 12 residues. In DNA, the CDR3 is TGCAGCGTTTCTGGGGGGGACTATGGCTACACCTTC. It yields the protein CSVSGGDYGYTF. The full variable domain, completed using reference TRBV29-1 and TRBJ1-2, is SAVISQKPSRDICQRGTSLTIQCQVDSQVTMMFWYRQQPGQSLTLIATANQGSEATYESGFVIDKFPISRPNLTFSTLTVSNMSPEDSSIYLCSVSGGDYGYTFGSGTRLTVV.

The chain joins TRBV7-2 to TRBJ1-5; a weak D match, TRBD1 (6 bases). CDR1 is SGHTA and CDR2 is FQGNSA in the germline V gene. Trimming cost V 2 bases and J 0 bases, with 8 bases left between them. The length of the CDR3 is 15 residues. The CDR3 region is CASSLNRDSNQPQHF. The CDR3 region has the DNA TGTGCCAGCAGCTTAAACAGGGATAGCAATCAGCCCCAGCATTTT.

The chain links TRBV29-1 to TRBJ2-7, with 7 positions matching TRBD1. V shed 0 bases, J shed 1 base, and the junction held 9 bases outside the gene matches. The CDR3 sequence is 16 residues long. CDR1 is SQVTM and CDR2 is ANQGSEA in the germline V gene. The CDR3 here is CSVEDQRGRSSYEQYF. The CDR3, as DNA: TGCAGCGTTGAAGATCAGAGGGGGCGATCTTCCTACGAGCAGTACTTC.

The chain joins TRBV28 to TRBJ1-4; D gene ambiguous. The CDR3 sequence is 14 residues long. Trimming left V 3 bases short and J 4 bases short, with 9 bases between. Germline loops: CDR1 MDHEN, CDR2 SYDVKM. The CDR3 region has the DNA TGTGCCAGCAGTTTTGGAGGGAATAATGAAAAACTGTTTTTT. It specifies CASSFGGNNEKLFF. Together with reference TRBV28 and TRBJ1-4, the CDR3 gives the full variable domain: DVKVTQSSRYLVKRTGEKVFLECVQDMDHENMFWYRQDPGLGLRLIYFSYDVKMKEKGDIPEGYSVSREKKERFSLILESASTNQTSMYLCASSFGGNNEKLFFGSGTQLSVL.

The V call is TRBV28, the J call TRBJ2-2; TRBD2 matches at 9 bases. Trimming at V came to 2 bases and at J to 4 bases, leaving 5 bases not matched to a gene. The CDR3 covers 16 residues. Germline V lookup: CDR1 MDHEN, CDR2 SYDVKM. DNA of the CDR3: TGTGCCAGCAGTTTAGCGGGAGGGCCGGTCACCGGGGAGCTGTTTTTT. It codes for CASSLAGGPVTGELFF.

The chain has TRBV6-4 and TRBJ1-5; no definite D call. The germline V and J ends were trimmed by 2 bases and 6 bases, with 17 bases remaining between them. Germline CDR1 is MRHNA and CDR2 is SNTAGT. The length of the CDR3 is 16 residues. The CDR3: CASSDPQNARTQPQHF. The CDR3 bases are TGTGCCAGCAGTGACCCACAGAATGCCCGCACTCAGCCCCAGCATTTT.

This clone was counted a few times. The chain carries TRBV7-2 and TRBJ2-5, with TRBD2 matching 13 bases. This CDR3 has 15 residues. V dropped 8 bases and J dropped 3; count of bases not matched to a gene: 6. Germline lookup yields CDR1 SGHTA and CDR2 FQGNSA. This CDR3 reads CASRAGTSGKETQYF. CDR3 in DNA: TGTGCCAGCCGAGCCGGGACTAGCGGGAAAGAGACCCAGTACTTC.

The chain couples TRBV3-1 (or the pseudogene TRBV3-2) to TRBJ1-4; a possible D gene is TRBD1 (6 bases). There are 16 residues in the CDR3. Trimming shortened V by 4 bases and J by 7 bases, and 19 bases separated the two germline ends. Germline V CDR1 and CDR2: LGHDT, YNNKEL (reference sequence). CDR3 nucleotide sequence: TGTGCCAGCAGCCCGAAGGTGGGGACACAGGCTGAAAAACTGTTTTTT. Amino acids: CASSPKVGTQAEKLFF.

The chain links TRBV6-5 to TRBJ2-5; a possible D gene is TRBD1 (5 bases). The ends were cut back, 2 bases at V and 7 bases at J, with 17 bases in the middle. The CDR3 length is 15 residues. The germline V gene encodes CDR1 MNHEY and CDR2 SVGAGI. Here the CDR3 DNA reads TGTGCCAGCAGTTACGCCGCAGGGATAGTAGGGACCCAGTACTTC. The encoded protein is CASSYAAGIVGTQYF.

The chain employs TRBV28 and TRBJ2-1; the match to TRBD2 covers 8 bases. Germline lookup yields CDR1 MDHEN and CDR2 SYDVKM. J lost 3 bases, V lost 5 bases, and 12 bases had no gene match. The CDR3 is 17 amino acids. The CDR3 region has the DNA TGTGCCAGCAGTCCTCCGGGAGGGGGGGCCCTCTACAATGAGCAGTTCTTC. Protein sequence: CASSPPGGGALYNEQFF.